A selection of T cell receptor beta chains follows, all from one sample in a study of control samples from healthy donors and cancer patients. Sequenced by immunoSEQ multiplex PCR; TCRdb stores in-frame clones only, minus some. The top ten hold 1.4% to 1.5% of the sample, which has 190,000 or so clones, approximately 92% seen once. The sequencing input was blood. These receptor sequences come from a man aged 18 to 30 in good health. CDR3s include the opening cysteine and the closing phenylalanine or tryptophan. The D gene is left open where the match is weak. The size of a clone is reported for some rows only, either as once, few or many, or as a class for expanded clones.

V gene: TRBV6-6
J gene: TRBJ1-6
CDR3 length: 12
D gene: .
clone size: .
CDR3 DNA: TGTGCCAGCAGTCAATCGGTTTCACCCCTCCACTTT
CDR3 protein: CASSQSVSPLHF

V gene: TRBV6-5
J gene: TRBJ2-7
CDR3 length: 15
D gene: TRBD2
clone size: once
CDR3 DNA: TGTGCCAGCAGCCTGGGGCGGGGGGGCCCCCGTGAGCAGTACTTC
CDR3 protein: CASSLGRGGPREQYF

V gene: TRBV6-4
J gene: TRBJ1-6
CDR3 length: 15
D gene: .
clone size: .
CDR3 DNA: TGTGCCAGCAGTGACTCGGCAGGGGAACGCTCACCCCTCCACTTT
CDR3 protein: CASSDSAGERSPLHF

V gene: TRBV18
J gene: TRBJ2-7
CDR3 length: 14
D gene: .
clone size: .
CDR3 DNA: TGTGCCAGCTCACCAGGGACCACGATCTACGAGCAGTACTTC
CDR3 protein: CASSPGTTIYEQYF

V gene: TRBV7-7
J gene: TRBJ2-5
CDR3 length: 13
D gene: .
clone size: .
CDR3 DNA: TGTGCCAGCAGCTTAACTAGTCTTGAGACCCAGTACTTC
CDR3 protein: CASSLTSLETQYF

V gene: TRBV3-1/TRBV3-2
J gene: TRBJ2-1
CDR3 length: 11
D gene: TRBD1
clone size: .
CDR3 DNA: TGTGCCAGCAGCTCAGGACAGGGGCAGTTCTTC
CDR3 protein: CASSSGQGQFF

V gene: TRBV28
J gene: TRBJ2-3
CDR3 length: 16
D gene: TRBD2
clone size: once
CDR3 DNA: TGTGCCAGCAGCCCTGGGTCGGCGGGGGGCACAGATACGCAGTATTTT
CDR3 protein: CASSPGSAGGTDTQYF

V gene: TRBV2
J gene: TRBJ2-1
CDR3 length: 11
D gene: .
clone size: once
CDR3 DNA: TGTGCCTGTACAACTTACAATGAGCAGTTCTTC
CDR3 protein: CACTTYNEQFF

V gene: TRBV10-3
J gene: TRBJ1-2
CDR3 length: 13
D gene: .
clone size: .
CDR3 DNA: TGTGCCATCAGTGAAGAGGTCTTCTATGGCTACACCTTC
CDR3 protein: CAISEEVFYGYTF

V gene: TRBV2
J gene: TRBJ1-1
CDR3 length: 14
D gene: .
clone size: .
CDR3 DNA: TGTGCCAGCAGTGTACAGGGTGGGAACACTGAAGCTTTCTTT
CDR3 protein: CASSVQGGNTEAFF

V gene: TRBV18
J gene: TRBJ2-2
CDR3 length: 14
D gene: .
clone size: once
CDR3 DNA: TGTGCCAGCTCACCCCAGGCGAACACCGGGGAGCTGTTTTTT
CDR3 protein: CASSPQANTGELFF

V gene: TRBV9
J gene: TRBJ1-6
CDR3 length: 12
D gene: .
clone size: few
CDR3 DNA: TGTGCCAGCAGTCAGAATAATTCACCCCTCCACTTT
CDR3 protein: CASSQNNSPLHF

V gene: TRBV28
J gene: TRBJ1-4
CDR3 length: 15
D gene: TRBD1
clone size: .
CDR3 DNA: TGTGCCAGCACTACGTCGGACAGGGAGAGTGAAAAACTGTTTTTT
CDR3 protein: CASTTSDRESEKLFF

V gene: TRBV28
J gene: TRBJ1-2
CDR3 length: 14
D gene: .
clone size: .
CDR3 DNA: TGTGCCAGCAGTTTGACAGCTAGAGATGGGGGCTACACCTTC
CDR3 protein: CASSLTARDGGYTF

V gene: TRBV5-3
J gene: TRBJ1-2
CDR3 length: 16
D gene: .
clone size: .
CDR3 DNA: TGTGCCAGAAGCTTGGCGTCCGAGACATATTTAGATGGCTACACCTTC
CDR3 protein: CARSLASETYLDGYTF

V gene: TRBV6-1
J gene: TRBJ2-3
CDR3 length: 15
D gene: .
clone size: .
CDR3 DNA: TGTGCCAGCAGTGAAGCCCGGGCCCGCACAGATACGCAGTATTTT
CDR3 protein: CASSEARARTDTQYF

V gene: TRBV6-4
J gene: TRBJ2-2
CDR3 length: 19
D gene: TRBD2
clone size: .
CDR3 DNA: TGTGCCAGCAGTGATTATGGTGGACTAGCGGGGGGAAGCACCGGGGAGCTGTTTTTT
CDR3 protein: CASSDYGGLAGGSTGELFF

V gene: TRBV27
J gene: TRBJ2-7
CDR3 length: 14
D gene: TRBD1
clone size: .
CDR3 DNA: TGTGCCAGCAGCCCCGGGACAGGGGCCAATGAGCAGTACTTC
CDR3 protein: CASSPGTGANEQYF

V gene: TRBV6-5
J gene: TRBJ2-2
CDR3 length: 15
D gene: .
clone size: .
CDR3 DNA: TGTGCCAGCATCTCTGGGAAGGGAAACACCGGGGAGCTGTTTTTT
CDR3 protein: CASISGKGNTGELFF

V gene: TRBV27
J gene: TRBJ2-7
CDR3 length: 15
D gene: TRBD1
clone size: .
CDR3 DNA: TGTGCCAGCAGCCGACGGACAGGGGACTCCTACGAGCAGTACTTC
CDR3 protein: CASSRRTGDSYEQYF

V gene: TRBV27
J gene: TRBJ2-7
CDR3 length: 14
D gene: .
clone size: .
CDR3 DNA: TGTGCCAGCGGGATCGGACGTCGGTCCTACGAGCAGTACTTC
CDR3 protein: CASGIGRRSYEQYF

V gene: TRBV6-5
J gene: TRBJ1-4
CDR3 length: 14
D gene: .
clone size: .
CDR3 DNA: TGTGCCAGCAGAGGACTGTTGGGGAATGAAAAACTGTTTTTT
CDR3 protein: CASRGLLGNEKLFF

V gene: TRBV4-1
J gene: TRBJ2-3
CDR3 length: 14
D gene: .
clone size: .
CDR3 DNA: TGCGCCAGCAGCCCAGAGGTAACCAAAGATACGCAGTATTTT
CDR3 protein: CASSPEVTKDTQYF

V gene: TRBV4-1
J gene: TRBJ2-2
CDR3 length: 17
D gene: TRBD2
clone size: .
CDR3 DNA: TGCGCCAGCAGCCAAGAGGGCGGGGGTTGGAACACCGGGGAGCTGTTTTTT
CDR3 protein: CASSQEGGGWNTGELFF

V gene: TRBV15
J gene: TRBJ1-1
CDR3 length: 15
D gene: .
clone size: .
CDR3 DNA: TGTGCCACCAGCAGTGGGAGGCGACAGAACACTGAAGCTTTCTTT
CDR3 protein: CATSSGRRQNTEAFF

V gene: TRBV18
J gene: TRBJ1-6
CDR3 length: 15
D gene: .
clone size: .
CDR3 DNA: TGTGCCAGCTCACCGAGACAGGCTTATAATTCACCCCTCCACTTT
CDR3 protein: CASSPRQAYNSPLHF

V gene: TRBV6-5
J gene: TRBJ2-7
CDR3 length: 11
D gene: .
clone size: .
CDR3 DNA: TGTACCGTGTCCAGGGGCCACGAGCAGTACTTC
CDR3 protein: CTVSRGHEQYF

V gene: TRBV27
J gene: TRBJ1-4
CDR3 length: 13
D gene: TRBD1
clone size: .
CDR3 DNA: TGTGCCAGCAGTTCTGGACAGGGAGTAAAACTGTTTTTT
CDR3 protein: CASSSGQGVKLFF

V gene: TRBV18
J gene: TRBJ1-6
CDR3 length: 16
D gene: TRBD1
clone size: .
CDR3 DNA: TGTGCCAGCTCACTTAACGGACAGGGGTTAAATTCACCCCTCCACTTT
CDR3 protein: CASSLNGQGLNSPLHF

V gene: TRBV9
J gene: TRBJ2-5
CDR3 length: 14
D gene: TRBD1
clone size: .
CDR3 DNA: TGTGCCAGCAGCGTGGGGGGACAGGAAGAGACCCAGTACTTC
CDR3 protein: CASSVGGQEETQYF

V gene: TRBV11-2
J gene: TRBJ2-7
CDR3 length: 15
D gene: .
clone size: .
CDR3 DNA: TGTGCCAGCAGCCCCCGGGGGGCGAACTCCTACGAGCAGTACTTC
CDR3 protein: CASSPRGANSYEQYF

V gene: TRBV2
J gene: TRBJ2-7
CDR3 length: 14
D gene: .
clone size: .
CDR3 DNA: TGTGCCAGCAGTGGCTTGGTGGAAAATCACGAGCAGTACTTC
CDR3 protein: CASSGLVENHEQYF

V gene: TRBV10-3
J gene: TRBJ1-2
CDR3 length: 12
D gene: .
clone size: .
CDR3 DNA: TGTGCCATCAGTGAGGGAGATTATGGCTACACCTTC
CDR3 protein: CAISEGDYGYTF

V gene: TRBV6-5
J gene: TRBJ2-5
CDR3 length: 16
D gene: .
clone size: once
CDR3 DNA: TGTGCCAGCAGTTACTCGAATGGGGTCACCCAAGAGACCCAGTACTTC
CDR3 protein: CASSYSNGVTQETQYF

V gene: TRBV18
J gene: TRBJ1-3
CDR3 length: 15
D gene: .
clone size: .
CDR3 DNA: TGTGCCAGCTCATTACCGAGGGGCTCTGGAAACACCATATATTTT
CDR3 protein: CASSLPRGSGNTIYF

V gene: TRBV7-3
J gene: TRBJ2-6
CDR3 length: 16
D gene: TRBD1
clone size: .
CDR3 DNA: TGTGCCAGCAGCCCGGACAGGGGGCTCGGGGCCAACGTCCTGACTTTC
CDR3 protein: CASSPDRGLGANVLTF

V gene: TRBV12-3/TRBV12-4
J gene: TRBJ2-1
CDR3 length: 12
D gene: .
clone size: .
CDR3 DNA: TGTGCCTCCCGGGGATCCTACAATGAGCAGTTCTTC
CDR3 protein: CASRGSYNEQFF